The next 30 T cell receptor beta chains were all read from a single sample in a study of blood T cell repertoires in COVID-19. Produced via immunoSEQ multiplex PCR; TCRdb's table is partial and in-frame only. In the table there are under 200,000 clones, 80% to 95% of which are singletons. The sequenced sample consisted of peripheral blood. The receptors here all came from a middle-aged man with acute or convalescent COVID-19.

The chain uses TRBV9 and TRBJ2-2, with 16 bases aligning to TRBD2. V lost 3 bases, J lost 4 bases, and 12 bases stayed unmatched. CDR1 and CDR2 (germline): SGDLS, YYNGEE. The CDR3 is 20 residues long. As DNA, the CDR3 is TGTGCCAGCAGCGAAAGAGCGGGACTAGCGGGGGGGCCGGGCACCGGGGAGCTGTTTTTT. It codes for CASSERAGLAGGPGTGELFF.

The chain combines TRBV4-1 with TRBJ2-7, with no clear D. V was pared by 2 bases and J by 4 bases, with 9 bases between. The CDR3 has 13 residues. Germline values: CDR1 MGHRA, CDR2 YSYEKL. The CDR3 region is CASSQHEKYEQYF. The CDR3 coding sequence is TGCGCCAGCAGCCAACACGAGAAATACGAGCAGTACTTC.

The chain couples TRBV28 to TRBJ1-5, with 7 bases that match TRBD1. The V gene's germline CDR1 is MDHEN and CDR2 SYDVKM. This CDR3 is 18 amino acids long. Trimming at V came to 5 bases and at J to 0 bases, leaving 13 bases not matched to a gene. The CDR3: CASSVDLETGYSNQPQHF. The CDR3 DNA reads as TGTGCCAGCAGTGTCGATTTAGAGACAGGGTATAGCAATCAGCCCCAGCATTTT.

This chain links TRBV6-1 with TRBJ1-1; D call uncertain. The CDR3 spans 16 residues. Germline-derived CDR1 and CDR2 are MNHNS and SASEGT. Trimming pared 4 bases from V and 5 bases from J, leaving 20 bases between. As DNA, the CDR3 is TGTGCCAGCAGTGCAATGACATCCGGGCCGGGGACTGAAGCTTTCTTT. Amino acids: CASSAMTSGPGTEAFF.

The CDR3 region has the DNA TGTGCCAGCAGTTACGGGGCCGGCGGGGTCAATGAGCAGTTCTTC. Translation gives CASSYGAGGVNEQFF. The chain links TRBV6-5 to TRBJ2-1, with D tentatively TRBD2 (6 bases). The CDR3 covers 15 residues. CDR1 is MNHEY, CDR2 SVGAGI, per germline. Trimming removed 2 bases from V and 6 bases from J, with 14 bases in between.

The V call is TRBV5-1, the J call TRBJ2-1; D is possibly TRBD1 (6 bases). Between the trimmed V and J ends, which lost 4 bases and 0 bases, there was a span of 8 bases. The CDR3 extends over 14 amino acids. Germline V lookup: CDR1 SGHRS, CDR2 YFSETQ. The CDR3, as DNA: TGCGCCAGCAGCCCGACAGGCTCCTACAATGAGCAGTTCTTC. Protein: CASSPTGSYNEQFF.

The rearrangement joins TRBV28 to TRBJ1-5, with TRBD1 matching 8 bases. The V and J ends lost 2 bases and 1 base, in that order; junction bases with no gene match: 7. The CDR3 extends over 17 amino acids. The V gene's germline CDR1 is MDHEN and CDR2 SYDVKM. The CDR3 coding sequence is TGTGCCAGCAGTTTAGCGGTCAGGGGGCGAAGCAATCAGCCCCAGCATTTT. Translating gives CASSLAVRGRSNQPQHF.

The V and J genes are TRBV27 and TRBJ2-1, with 10 bases fitting TRBD2. The germline V gene has CDR1 MNHEY and CDR2 SMNVEV (reference sequence). This CDR3 is built from 14 residues. The junction had 8 bases not matched to a gene; V was cut back by 8 bases and J by 7 bases. The DNA for the CDR3 is TGTGCCAGCTCAGCGGGAGGGCAGCTAAATGAGCAGTTCTTC. Its translation is CASSAGGQLNEQFF.

This rearrangement joins TRBV6-6 to TRBJ1-2, with D unresolved. CDR1 is MNHNY, CDR2 SVGAGI, per germline (reference sequence). CDR3 size: 14 residues. V was cut by 3 bases and J by 6 bases, with 14 bases left in between. The CDR3 spells CASSYNGRSDGYTF. The CDR3, as DNA: TGTGCCAGCAGTTATAACGGGAGATCCGATGGCTACACCTTC.

This clone was recorded a few times. J is TRBJ1-4 and V is TRBV28; D perhaps matches TRBD1 (6 bases). V lost 8 bases and J lost 2, with 12 bases in between. CDR1 is MDHEN and CDR2 is SYDVKM in the germline V gene. This CDR3 is 14 amino acids long. Written as DNA, the CDR3 is TGTGCCAGCGAAGACAGGACCACTAATGAAAAACTGTTTTTT. Its translation is CASEDRTTNEKLFF.

J is TRBJ2-3 and V is TRBV2, with 12 bases matching TRBD2. Trimming took 5 bases from V and 2 from J; bases not matched to a gene: 14. Germline lookup yields CDR1 SNHLY and CDR2 FYNNEI. The CDR3 length is 19 residues. CDR3 sequence (DNA): TGTGCCAGCAGTCCAGAGACTAGCGGGGGCCCCCAATACACAGATACGCAGTATTTT. Amino acids: CASSPETSGGPQYTDTQYF.

The CDR3 region has the DNA TGTGCCAGTAGGATCGGGAGGACGAGGGCCAACGTCCTGACTTTC. It specifies CASRIGRTRANVLTF. The J gene is TRBJ2-6, the V gene TRBV19; 7 bases fit TRBD2. This CDR3 is built from 15 residues. Germline trimming cut 6 bases from V and 5 bases from J; bases unmatched to any gene: 7. The germline gives CDR1 LNHDA, CDR2 SQIVND (reference sequence). Full variable domain (rest looked up from reference TRBV19 and TRBJ2-6): DGGITQSPKYLFRKEGQNVTLSCEQNLNHDAMYWYRQDPGQGLRLIYYSQIVNDFQKGDIAEGYSVSREKKESFPLTVTSAQKNPTAFYLCASRIGRTRANVLTFGAGSRLTVL.

V gene TRBV28 combines with J gene TRBJ2-7, with D possibly matching TRBD2 (6 bases). The CDR3 is 12 amino acids. Trimming cost V 6 bases and J 6 bases, with 12 bases left between them. CDR1 is MDHEN and CDR2 is SYDVKM in the germline V gene. DNA of the CDR3: TGTGCCAGCAGCTCCACGGGGGTCGAGCAGTACGTC. Residues: CASSSTGVEQYV.

This rearrangement joins TRBV28 to TRBJ2-7; 8 bases align to TRBD1. Trimming took 6 bases from V and 2 from J; bases not matched to a gene: 9. Germline lookup yields CDR1 MDHEN and CDR2 SYDVKM. This CDR3 comprises 15 residues. The CDR3 nucleotides read TGTGCCAGCAGCCTGCCGGGACAGGCCCCCTACGAGCAGTACGTC. Translation: CASSLPGQAPYEQYV.

CDR3 sequence: CASSSWTDEKLFF. In nucleotides, the CDR3 is TGCGCCAGCAGCTCTTGGACAGATGAAAAACTGTTTTTT. This chain uses TRBV5-1 with TRBJ1-4, with D possibly matching TRBD1 (6 bases). CDR3 length: 13 residues. Germline lookup yields CDR1 SGHRS and CDR2 YFSETQ. V dropped 3 bases and J dropped 6 bases, with 9 bases sitting between them.

V gene TRBV29-1 combines with J gene TRBJ1-1; TRBD1 matches at 8 bases. Germline CDR1 reads SQVTM; CDR2 reads ANQGSEA. V shed 6 bases and J 1 base; nucleotides not matched to a gene: 1. The CDR3 length is 12 residues. In DNA, the CDR3 is TGCAGCGTCCAGGGGGCGAACACTGAAGCTTTCTTT. Translated: CSVQGANTEAFF.

The CDR3 bases are TGTGCCAGTACCGGGGGTTTCACTGAAGCTTTCTTT. Translated: CASTGGFTEAFF. This chain links TRBV6-6 with TRBJ1-1; a weak D match, TRBD1 (5 bases). The CDR3 consists of 12 residues. V dropped 9 bases and J dropped 4 bases, with 12 bases sitting between them. CDR1 MNHNY and CDR2 SVGAGI come from the germline V gene (reference sequence).

V gene TRBV7-9 combines with J gene TRBJ1-2, with no clear D. The CDR3 totals 16 residues. Trimming took 0 bases from V and 5 from J, leaving 16 bases between them. Germline CDR1 reads SEHNR; CDR2 reads FQNEAQ (reference sequence). The CDR3 loop reads CASSLAPEGTLYGYTF. The CDR3 DNA reads TGTGCCAGCAGCTTAGCTCCTGAGGGCACCCTTTATGGCTACACCTTC.

The J gene is TRBJ2-1, the V gene TRBV20-1; no definite D call. Germline V gives CDR1 DFQATT, CDR2 SNEGSKA (reference sequence). This CDR3 contains 11 residues. The ends were cut back, 5 bases at V and 4 bases at J, with 6 bases in the middle. The CDR3 DNA is TGCAGTGCTCGCGGTTACAATGAGCAGTTCTTC. Encoded protein: CSARGYNEQFF.

The chain is built from TRBV21-1 and TRBJ1-2; the DNA was not compared with TRBD1, the D call given in the table. TRBV21-1 is deemed a pseudogene. The CDR3 is 14 amino acids. The CDR3 coding sequence is TGTGCCAGCAGCTTGACAGGGCCCCTTTATGGCTACACCTTC. This translates into CASSLTGPLYGYTF.

V gene TRBV29-1 combines with J gene TRBJ2-1, with 8 positions matching TRBD2. This CDR3 region has 15 residues. Germline CDR1 SQVTM, CDR2 ANQGSEA. V shed 2 bases and J 4 bases; nucleotides not matched to a gene: 7. CDR3 sequence reads: CSVERRSGTYNEQFF. In DNA, the CDR3 is TGCAGCGTTGAACGGCGTAGCGGGACTTACAATGAGCAGTTCTTC.

The rearrangement joins TRBV23-1 to TRBJ2-1; 7 nucleotides line up with TRBD2. TRBV23-1 belongs to the ORF category, with a function that is uncertain. V lost 3 bases and J lost 8; bases outside the gene matches: 7. The CDR3 is made up of 14 amino acids. CDR3 in amino acids: CASSHRGVRDEQFF. Here the CDR3 DNA reads TGCGCCAGCAGTCATCGGGGGGTGAGGGATGAGCAGTTCTTC.

The chain links TRBV6-2 or TRBV6-3 to TRBJ2-3; 12 bases agree with TRBD2. Trimming removed 0 bases from V and 1 base from J; junction bases left unmatched: 8. CDR1 and CDR2 from the germline V gene are MNHEY and SVGEGT. CDR3 length equals 19 residues. Here the CDR3 reads CASSYSPRLAGDRTDTQYF. In DNA form, the CDR3 reads TGTGCCAGCAGTTACTCGCCCCGACTAGCGGGGGACCGCACAGATACGCAGTATTTT.

This rearrangement joins TRBV12-5 to TRBJ1-2, with D possibly matching TRBD1 (6 bases). Germline assignment: CDR1 LGHNT and CDR2 FRNRAP. V lost 5 bases, J lost 4 bases, and 26 bases lay in between. This CDR3 is 18 amino acids long. DNA of the CDR3: TGTGCTAGTGGTCCCTTTAACGGGCAGTCGGGGGGCTTCTATGGCTACACCTTC. Encoded protein: CASGPFNGQSGGFYGYTF.

This clone is a singleton in its sample. The chain links TRBV19 to TRBJ2-7; 8 nucleotides line up with TRBD1. J lost 6 bases, V lost 10 bases, and 14 bases had no gene match. Germline assignment: CDR1 LNHDA and CDR2 SQIVND (reference sequence). CDR3 size: 14 residues. DNA of the CDR3: TGTGCCACTAAAAGGGGACAGGTCGATGCCGAGCAGTACTTC. Its translation: CATKRGQVDAEQYF.

The chain is built from TRBV18 and TRBJ1-2; D unclear. The germline V and J ends were trimmed by 8 bases and 6 bases, with 4 bases remaining between them. The CDR3 covers 9 residues. Germline CDR1 KGHSH, CDR2 LQKENI. The CDR3 nucleotides read TGTGCCAGCACTCATGGCTACACCTTC. Protein: CASTHGYTF. Full variable domain (outside the CDR3, taken from reference TRBV18 and TRBJ1-2): NAGVMQNPRHLVRRRGQEARLRCSPMKGHSHVYWYRQLPEEGLKFMVYLQKENIIDESGMPKERFSAEFPKEGPSILRIQQVVRGDSAAYFCASTHGYTFGSGTRLTVV.

The rearrangement links TRBV29-1 to TRBJ2-7, with D maybe TRBD2 (6 bases). CDR3 size: 12 residues. The V and J ends lost 4 bases and 2 bases respectively, with 9 bases between them. In germline, CDR1 is SQVTM, CDR2 ANQGSEA. Here the CDR3 reads CSVGGLAYEQYF. In nucleotides, the CDR3 is TGCAGCGTTGGGGGACTGGCCTACGAGCAGTACTTC.

The chain combines TRBV7-2 with TRBJ2-7; TRBD2 matches at 8 bases. CDR3 length: 17 amino acids. Looked up from germline, CDR1 is SGHTA and CDR2 is FQGNSA. V trimming: 1 base; J trimming: 1 base; junction bases outside the gene matches: 9. CDR3 region: CASSLVWSGSRSYEQYF. The CDR3 DNA reads as TGTGCCAGCAGCTTAGTTTGGAGCGGGAGTAGGTCCTACGAGCAGTACTTC.

The rearrangement joins TRBV15 to TRBJ1-4; 9 positions agree with TRBD1. The CDR3 is 16 amino acids. Germline assignment: CDR1 LNHNV and CDR2 YYDKDF (reference sequence). Germline trimming cut 3 bases from V and 0 bases from J; bases unmatched to any gene: 2. CDR3 bases: TGTGCCACCAGCAGGGGACAGGGAACAACTAATGAAAAACTGTTTTTT. Its translation: CATSRGQGTTNEKLFF.

The chain's CDR3 is CASSTDRVGQPQHF. CDR3 bases: TGTGCCAGCAGCACGGACAGGGTTGGACAGCCCCAGCATTTT. The chain has TRBV6-5 and TRBJ1-5; 8 bases agree with TRBD1. Germline CDR1 and CDR2: MNHEY and SVGAGI. CDR3 length: 14 residues. Trimming cost V 6 bases and J 7 bases; bases outside gene matches: 8.